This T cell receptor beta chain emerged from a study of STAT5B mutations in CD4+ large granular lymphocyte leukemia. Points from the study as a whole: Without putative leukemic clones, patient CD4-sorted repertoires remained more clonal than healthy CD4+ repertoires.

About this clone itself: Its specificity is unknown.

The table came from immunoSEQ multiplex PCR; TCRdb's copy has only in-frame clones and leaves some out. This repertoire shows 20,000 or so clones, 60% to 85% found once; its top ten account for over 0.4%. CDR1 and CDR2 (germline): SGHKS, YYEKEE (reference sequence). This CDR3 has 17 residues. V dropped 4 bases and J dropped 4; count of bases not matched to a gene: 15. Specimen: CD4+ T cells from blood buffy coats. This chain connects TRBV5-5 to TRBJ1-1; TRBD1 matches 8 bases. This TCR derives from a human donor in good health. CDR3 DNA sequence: TGTGCCAGCAGCCCTCGACAGGGGTGGAGTTCGGGCACTGAAGCTTTCTTT. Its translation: CASSPRQGWSSGTEAFF.